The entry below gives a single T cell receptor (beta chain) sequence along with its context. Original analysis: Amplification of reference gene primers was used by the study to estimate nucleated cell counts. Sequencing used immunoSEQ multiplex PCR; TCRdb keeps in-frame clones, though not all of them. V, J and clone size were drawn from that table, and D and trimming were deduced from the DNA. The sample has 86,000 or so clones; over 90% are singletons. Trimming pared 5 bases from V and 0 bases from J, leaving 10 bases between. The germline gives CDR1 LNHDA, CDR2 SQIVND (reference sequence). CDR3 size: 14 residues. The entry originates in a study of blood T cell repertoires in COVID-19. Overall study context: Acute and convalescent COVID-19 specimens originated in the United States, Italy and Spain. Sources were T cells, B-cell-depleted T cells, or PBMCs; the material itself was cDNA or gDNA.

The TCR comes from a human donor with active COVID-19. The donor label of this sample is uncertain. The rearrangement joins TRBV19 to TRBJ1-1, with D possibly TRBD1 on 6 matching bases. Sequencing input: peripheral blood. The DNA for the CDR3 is TGTGCCAGTAGTCTGGGACAAGTGAACACTGAAGCTTTCTTT. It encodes CASSLGQVNTEAFF.